This TCR beta chain was recovered during a study of graft-versus-host responses after intestinal transplantation. Study-wide background: Multivisceral, liver-intestinal, or isolated intestinal transplants were performed in recipients. The study's findings and limits: Within allografts, high graft-versus-host to host-versus-graft clonal ratios were seen among patients with graft-donor T cell macrochimerism. In recipient marrow, GvH clones were found, and some appeared first in ileum or blood.

Trimming left V 7 bases short and J 0 bases short, with 25 bases between. Germline values: CDR1 SGHRS, CDR2 YFSETQ. This CDR3 has 18 residues. Investigators plated approximately 200,000 CFSE-labeled responder cells together with approximately 200,000 irradiated stimulator cells labeled with violet dye. Sorting after the reaction isolated proliferating CFSE-low CD3+CD4+ and CD3+CD8+ responders. The method was immunoSEQ multiplex PCR; TCRdb's version includes in-frame clones alone and lacks a portion of them. The sample records about 8,000 clones, roughly 31% being singletons. The sequence came from a human patient who received an intestinal transplant. The chain has TRBV5-1 and TRBJ1-1; weak D call: TRBD1 (6 bases). The material was alloreactive CD8+ T cells from a mixed lymphocyte reaction culture, obtained before intestinal transplant. Subset reported: CFSE-low proliferating T cells sorted from roughly six-day pre-transplant mixed lymphocyte reaction (GvH or HvG direction). CDR3 in DNA: TGCGCCAGCCGCAACGAATACGCCAGGGGCGCAGTGAACACTGAAGCTTTCTTT. Its protein is CASRNEYARGAVNTEAFF. The full variable domain, with the rest looked up from reference TRBV5-1 and TRBJ1-1, is KAGVTQTPRYLIKTRGQQVTLSCSPISGHRSVSWYQQTPGQGLQFLFEYFSETQRNKGNFPGRFSGRQFSNSRSEMNVSTLELGDSALYLCASRNEYARGAVNTEAFFGQGTRLTVV.